This T cell receptor (beta chain) was captured in a study of beta chain features in type 1 diabetes. Sequenced material consisted of expressed TCRB transcripts (all of the isolated RNA was reverse transcribed). Naive, central memory and regulatory T cell samples averaged about 3.5 million reads. The repertoire was sequenced with immunoSEQ multiplex PCR; TCRdb's copy has only in-frame clones and lacks some. The sample has 400,000 or so clones; 8.5% to 10% are singletons. Notes on the study in general: PCR could preferentially amplify shorter templates, alike in patients and controls. Significant though moderate, a shortening of TCRB CDR3s appeared in all four CD4+ subsets of Type 1 diabetes patients.

Comment on this clone: Its specificity is not known.

Trimming removed 3 bases from V and 1 base from J, with 15 bases in between. Germline assignment: CDR1 KGHSH and CDR2 LQKENI. The CDR3 has 16 residues. This receptor was identified in a man aged 30-40 years with type 1 diabetes. V and J are TRBV18 and TRBJ1-1, with unresolved D. The sample consisted of central memory CD4+ T cells from blood. CDR3 nucleotides: TGTGCCAGCTCACCGACGGACGGTCTTGGGAACACTGAAGCTTTCTTT. Its translation is CASSPTDGLGNTEAFF.